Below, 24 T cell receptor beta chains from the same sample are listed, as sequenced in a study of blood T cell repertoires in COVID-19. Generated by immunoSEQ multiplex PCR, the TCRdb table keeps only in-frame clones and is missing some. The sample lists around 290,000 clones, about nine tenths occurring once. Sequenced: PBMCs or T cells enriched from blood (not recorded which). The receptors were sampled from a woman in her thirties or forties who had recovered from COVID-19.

The CDR3 sequence is CASSLASPTSGGTDTQYF. DNA for the CDR3: TGTGCCAGCAGCTTAGCTAGTCCGACTAGCGGGGGAACAGATACGCAGTATTTT. This sequence joins TRBV7-6 and TRBJ2-3; 12 bases are a match to TRBD2. This CDR3 comprises 18 residues. Germline CDR1 and CDR2: SGHVS and FNYEAQ. Losses at the gene ends were 0 bases for V and 3 bases for J; bases not matched to a gene: 7.

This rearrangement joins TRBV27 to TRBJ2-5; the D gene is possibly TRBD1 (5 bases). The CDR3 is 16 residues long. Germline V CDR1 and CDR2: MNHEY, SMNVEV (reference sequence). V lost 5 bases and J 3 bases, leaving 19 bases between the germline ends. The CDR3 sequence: CASSPTWGRREETQYF. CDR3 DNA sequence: TGTGCCAGCAGTCCAACATGGGGCCGAAGAGAAGAGACCCAGTACTTC.

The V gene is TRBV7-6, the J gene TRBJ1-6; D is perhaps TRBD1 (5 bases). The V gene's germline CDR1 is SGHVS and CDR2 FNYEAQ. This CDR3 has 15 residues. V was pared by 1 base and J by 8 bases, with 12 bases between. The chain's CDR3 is CASSLVSTGDSPLHF. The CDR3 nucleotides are TGTGCCAGCAGCTTAGTCTCCACGGGGGATTCACCCCTCCACTTT. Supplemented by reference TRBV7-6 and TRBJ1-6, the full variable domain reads GAGVSQSPRYKVTKRGQDVALRCDPISGHVSLYWYRQALGQGPEFLTYFNYEAQQDKSGLPNDRFSAERPEGSISTLTIQRTEQRDSAMYRCASSLVSTGDSPLHFGNGTRLTVT.

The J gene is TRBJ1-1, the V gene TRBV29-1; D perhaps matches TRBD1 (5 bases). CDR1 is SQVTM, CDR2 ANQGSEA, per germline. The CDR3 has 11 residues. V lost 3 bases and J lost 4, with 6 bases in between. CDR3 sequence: CSVEGGTEAFF. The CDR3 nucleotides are TGCAGCGTTGAGGGGGGCACTGAAGCTTTCTTT.

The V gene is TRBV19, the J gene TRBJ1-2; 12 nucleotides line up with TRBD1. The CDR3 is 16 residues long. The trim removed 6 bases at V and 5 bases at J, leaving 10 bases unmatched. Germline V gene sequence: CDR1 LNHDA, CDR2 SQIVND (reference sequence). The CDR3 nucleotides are TGTGCCAGTAGACGTCCCGGGACAGGGGGCGATTATGGCTACACCTTC. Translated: CASRRPGTGGDYGYTF.

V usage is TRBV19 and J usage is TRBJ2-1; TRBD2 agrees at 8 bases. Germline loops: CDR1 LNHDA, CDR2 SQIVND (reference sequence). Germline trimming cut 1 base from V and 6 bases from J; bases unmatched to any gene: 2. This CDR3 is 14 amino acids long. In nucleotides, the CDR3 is TGTGCCAGTAGTATAGCGGGGGGGCCCAATGAGCAGTTCTTC. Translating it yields CASSIAGGPNEQFF.

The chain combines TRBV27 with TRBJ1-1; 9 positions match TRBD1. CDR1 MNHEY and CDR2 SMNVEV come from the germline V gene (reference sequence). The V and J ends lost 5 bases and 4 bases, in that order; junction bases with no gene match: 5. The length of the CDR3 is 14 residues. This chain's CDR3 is CASSPSTGGTEAFF. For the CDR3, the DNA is TGTGCCAGCAGTCCGTCGACAGGGGGCACTGAAGCTTTCTTT.

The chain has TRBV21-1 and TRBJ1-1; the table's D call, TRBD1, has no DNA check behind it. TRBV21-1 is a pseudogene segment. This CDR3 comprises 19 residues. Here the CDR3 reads CASSKIETGDPLMNTEAFF. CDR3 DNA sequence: TGTGCCAGCAGCAAGATCGAGACAGGGGATCCCCTGATGAACACTGAAGCTTTCTTT.

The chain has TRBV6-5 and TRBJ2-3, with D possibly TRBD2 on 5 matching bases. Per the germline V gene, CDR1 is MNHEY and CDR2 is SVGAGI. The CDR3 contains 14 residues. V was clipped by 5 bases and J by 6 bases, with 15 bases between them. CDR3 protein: CASSTGTSLDTQYF. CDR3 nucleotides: TGTGCCAGCAGTACGGGAACCTCCCTGGATACGCAGTATTTT.

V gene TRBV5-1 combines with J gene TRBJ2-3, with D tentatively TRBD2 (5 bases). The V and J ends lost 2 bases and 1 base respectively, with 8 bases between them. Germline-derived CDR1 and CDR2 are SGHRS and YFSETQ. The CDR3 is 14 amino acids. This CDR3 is CASSFWTGTDTQYF. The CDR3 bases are TGCGCCAGCAGCTTCTGGACTGGCACAGATACGCAGTATTTT.

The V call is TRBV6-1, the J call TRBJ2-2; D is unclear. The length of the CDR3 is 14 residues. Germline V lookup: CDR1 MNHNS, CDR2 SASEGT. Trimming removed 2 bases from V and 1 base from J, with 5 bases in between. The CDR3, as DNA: TGTGCCAGCAGTGAACCGGGGAACACCGGGGAGCTGTTTTTT. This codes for CASSEPGNTGELFF.

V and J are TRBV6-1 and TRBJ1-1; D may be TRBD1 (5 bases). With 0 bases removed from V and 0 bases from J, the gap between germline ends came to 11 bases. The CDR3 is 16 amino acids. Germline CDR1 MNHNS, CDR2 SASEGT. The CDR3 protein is CASSEADSAMNTEAFF. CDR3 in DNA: TGTGCCAGCAGTGAAGCAGACAGCGCCATGAACACTGAAGCTTTCTTT.

In DNA, the CDR3 is TGTGCCAGCAGCGCTAGTCGACTAGCGAGAAACTTATTACATGAGCAGTTCTTC. It codes for CASSASRLARNLLHEQFF. The V and J genes are TRBV9 and TRBJ2-1; 8 bases are shared with TRBD2. Germline V gene data show CDR1 as SGDLS and CDR2 as YYNGEE. V lost 3 bases and J lost 8; bases outside the gene matches: 19. CDR3 length: 18 residues.

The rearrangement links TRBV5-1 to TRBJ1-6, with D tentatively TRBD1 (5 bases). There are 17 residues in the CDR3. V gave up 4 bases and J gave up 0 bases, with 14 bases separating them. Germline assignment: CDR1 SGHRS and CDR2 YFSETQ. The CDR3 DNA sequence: TGCGCCAGCAGCCGGGGGGACGGTAGCTCCTATAATTCACCCCTCCACTTT. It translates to CASSRGDGSSYNSPLHF.

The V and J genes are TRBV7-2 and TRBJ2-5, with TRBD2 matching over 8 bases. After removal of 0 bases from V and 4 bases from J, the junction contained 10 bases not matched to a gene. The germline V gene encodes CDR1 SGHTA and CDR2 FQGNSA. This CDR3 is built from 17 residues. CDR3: CASSLAGGGGRVETQYF. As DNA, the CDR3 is TGTGCCAGCAGCTTAGCGGGAGGCGGGGGGCGCGTAGAGACCCAGTACTTC.

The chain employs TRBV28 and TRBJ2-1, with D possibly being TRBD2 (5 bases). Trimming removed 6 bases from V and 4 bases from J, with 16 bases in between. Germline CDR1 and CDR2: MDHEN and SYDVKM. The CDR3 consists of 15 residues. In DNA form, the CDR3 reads TGTGCCAGCAGCCCCATATCAGCGGCATACAATGAGCAGTTCTTC. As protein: CASSPISAAYNEQFF.

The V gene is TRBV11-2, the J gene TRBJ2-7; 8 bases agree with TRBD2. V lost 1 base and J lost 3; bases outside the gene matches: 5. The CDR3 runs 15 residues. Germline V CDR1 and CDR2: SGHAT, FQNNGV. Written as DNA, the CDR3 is TGTGCCAGCAGCTTAGGTAGCGGGGAATACTACGAGCAGTACTTC. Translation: CASSLGSGEYYEQYF.

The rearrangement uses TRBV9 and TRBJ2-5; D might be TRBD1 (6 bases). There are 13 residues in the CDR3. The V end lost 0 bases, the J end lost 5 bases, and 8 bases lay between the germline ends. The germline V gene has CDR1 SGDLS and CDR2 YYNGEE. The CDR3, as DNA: TGTGCCAGCAGCGTAGAGGGGGATGAGACCCAGTACTTC. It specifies CASSVEGDETQYF. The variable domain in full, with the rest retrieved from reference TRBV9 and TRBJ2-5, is DSGVTQTPKHLITATGQRVTLRCSPRSGDLSVYWYQQSLDQGLQFLIQYYNGEERAKGNILERFSAQQFPDLHSELNLSSLELGDSALYFCASSVEGDETQYFGPGTRLLVL.

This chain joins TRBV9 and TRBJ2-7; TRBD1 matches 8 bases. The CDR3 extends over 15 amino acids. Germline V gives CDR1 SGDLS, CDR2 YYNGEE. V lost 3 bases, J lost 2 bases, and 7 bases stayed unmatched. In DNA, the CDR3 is TGTGCCAGCAGCGCCTTGGGGGGACAGGCCTACGAGCAGTACTTC. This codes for CASSALGGQAYEQYF.

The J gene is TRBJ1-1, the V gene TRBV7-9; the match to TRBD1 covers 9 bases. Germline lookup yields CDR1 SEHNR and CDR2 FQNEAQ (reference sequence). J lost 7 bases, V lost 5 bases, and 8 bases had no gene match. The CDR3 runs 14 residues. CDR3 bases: TGTGCCAGCAGCCTCCTACAGGGGGCCCTTGAAGCTTTCTTT. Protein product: CASSLLQGALEAFF.

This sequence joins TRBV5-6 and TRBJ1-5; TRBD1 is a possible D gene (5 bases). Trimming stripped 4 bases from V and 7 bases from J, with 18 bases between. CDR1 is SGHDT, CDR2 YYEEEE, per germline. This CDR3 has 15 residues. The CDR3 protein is CASSGPAGLGQPQHF. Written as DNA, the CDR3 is TGTGCCAGCAGCGGCCCCGCAGGGCTGGGACAGCCCCAGCATTTT.

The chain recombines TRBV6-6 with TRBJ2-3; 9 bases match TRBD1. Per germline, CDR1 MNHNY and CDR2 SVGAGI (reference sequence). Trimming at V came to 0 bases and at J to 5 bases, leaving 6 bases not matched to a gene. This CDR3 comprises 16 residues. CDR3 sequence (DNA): TGTGCCAGCAGTTACTCGAGCGTGACAGGGGGAGATACGCAGTATTTT. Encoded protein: CASSYSSVTGGDTQYF.

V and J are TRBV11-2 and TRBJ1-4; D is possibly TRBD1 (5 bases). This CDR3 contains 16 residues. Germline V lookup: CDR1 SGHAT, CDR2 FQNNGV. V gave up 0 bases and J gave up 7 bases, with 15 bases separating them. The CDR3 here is CASSLDLGGLSEKLFF. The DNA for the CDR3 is TGTGCCAGCAGCTTAGATCTCGGGGGATTAAGTGAAAAACTGTTTTTT.

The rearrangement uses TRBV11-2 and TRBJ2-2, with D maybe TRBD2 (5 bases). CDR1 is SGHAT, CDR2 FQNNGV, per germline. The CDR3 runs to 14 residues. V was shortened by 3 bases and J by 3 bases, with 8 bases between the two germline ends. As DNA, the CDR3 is TGTGCCAGCAGCTTTACTAGGGACACCGGGGAGCTGTTTTTT. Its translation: CASSFTRDTGELFF.